The T cell receptor beta chain under discussion was sequenced for a study of T cell responses to AZD1222 COVID-19 vaccine. In the case of this clone: What it recognizes is unknown.

CDR1 is SGDLS, CDR2 YYNGEE, per germline. The CDR3 has 13 amino acids. The V gene lost 0 bases and the J gene lost 3 bases, with 6 bases spanning the gap. Whole-study findings and limits: Vaccine-associated CD4 TCRs spanned spike, dominant at 160-218 and 743-854. Donors were mostly white British, more females; clonal diversity possibly underestimated. Spike-specific TCRs gained breadth and depth after people received two AZD1222 doses. Researchers took repertoire samples only after the peak T cell response had come.

Produced via immunoSEQ multiplex PCR; TCRdb's table is partial and in-frame only. This sample has approximately 140,000 clones, with about 93% found just once. This chain links TRBV9 with TRBJ1-1; D is unclear. This TCR derives from an adult in good health. Sample: peripheral blood, taken on day 0 of AZD1222 vaccination. In DNA, the CDR3 is TGTGCCAGCAGCGTAGCTGCGGACACTGAAGCTTTCTTT. Residues: CASSVAADTEAFF.